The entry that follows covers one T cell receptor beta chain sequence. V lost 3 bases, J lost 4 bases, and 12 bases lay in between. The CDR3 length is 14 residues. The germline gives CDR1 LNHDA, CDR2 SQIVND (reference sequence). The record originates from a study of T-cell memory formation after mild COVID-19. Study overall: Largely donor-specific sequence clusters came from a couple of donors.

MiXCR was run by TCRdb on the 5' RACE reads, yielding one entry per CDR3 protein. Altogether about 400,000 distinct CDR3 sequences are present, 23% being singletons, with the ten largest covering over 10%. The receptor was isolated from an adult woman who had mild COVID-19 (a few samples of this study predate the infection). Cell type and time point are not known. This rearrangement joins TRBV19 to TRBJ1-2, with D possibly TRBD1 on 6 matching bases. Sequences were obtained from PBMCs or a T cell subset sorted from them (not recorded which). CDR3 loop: CASSIEGQLYGYTF. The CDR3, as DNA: TGTGCCAGTAGTATCGAGGGACAACTCTATGGCTACACCTTC.